The present TCR beta chain was sequenced within a study of blood T cells in healthy people across ages. This clonotype appeared a few times. This CDR3 is built from 16 residues. The germline V gene has CDR1 MGHRA and CDR2 YSYEKL. Trimming shortened V by 5 bases and J by 4 bases, and 21 bases separated the two germline ends. The use of a sample-barcoded 5' primer and a J-beta primer mix characterized a second PCR of roughly 6 to 11 cycles. TCRdb re-derived calls from the 5' RACE reads in MiXCR, one entry per CDR3 protein. This sample has roughly 1.7 million distinct CDR3 sequences, with approximately 32% found just once.

The sequence was obtained from a woman in her twenties or thirties in good health. What was sequenced was blood. The V gene is TRBV4-1, the J gene TRBJ2-7; D possibly corresponds to TRBD2 (5 bases). The CDR3 region has the DNA TGCGCCAGCAGCGAAATGCTCACAAACCGGGATTACGAGCAGTACTTC. Amino acid sequence: CASSEMLTNRDYEQYF.